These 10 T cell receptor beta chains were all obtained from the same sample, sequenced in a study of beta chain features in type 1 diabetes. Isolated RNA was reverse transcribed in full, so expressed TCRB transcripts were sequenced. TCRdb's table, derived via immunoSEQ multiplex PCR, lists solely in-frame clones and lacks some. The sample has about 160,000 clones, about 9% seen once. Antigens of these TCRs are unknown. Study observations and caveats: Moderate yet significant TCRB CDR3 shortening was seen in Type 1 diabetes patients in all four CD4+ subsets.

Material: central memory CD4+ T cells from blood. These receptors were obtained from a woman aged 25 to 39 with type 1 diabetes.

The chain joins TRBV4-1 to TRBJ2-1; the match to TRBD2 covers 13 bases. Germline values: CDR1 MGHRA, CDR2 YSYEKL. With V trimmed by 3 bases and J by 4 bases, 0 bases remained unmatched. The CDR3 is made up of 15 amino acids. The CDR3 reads CASSQGLAGYNEQFF. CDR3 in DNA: TGCGCCAGCAGCCAGGGACTAGCGGGGTACAATGAGCAGTTCTTC.

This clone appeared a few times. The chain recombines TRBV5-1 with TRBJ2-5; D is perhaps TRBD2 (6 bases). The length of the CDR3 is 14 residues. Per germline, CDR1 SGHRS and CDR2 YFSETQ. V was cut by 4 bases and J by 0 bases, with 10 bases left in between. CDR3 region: CASSAGPNQETQYF. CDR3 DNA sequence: TGCGCCAGCAGCGCGGGACCCAACCAAGAGACCCAGTACTTC.

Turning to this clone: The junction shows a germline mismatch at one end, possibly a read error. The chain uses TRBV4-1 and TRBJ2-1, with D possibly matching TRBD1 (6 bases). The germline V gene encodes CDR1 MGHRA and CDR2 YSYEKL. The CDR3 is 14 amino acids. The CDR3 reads CASSPTETGTEQFF. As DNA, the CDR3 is TGTGCCAGCAGCCCTACTGAAACAGGGACTGAGCAGTTCTTC.

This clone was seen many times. The CDR3 sequence: CASSQPQGYEQYF. The CDR3 region has the DNA TGTGCCAGCAGCCAACCTCAGGGCTACGAGCAGTACTTC. V is TRBV28 and J is TRBJ2-7; the D gene is possibly TRBD1 (5 bases). The CDR3 totals 13 residues. Germline CDR1 reads MDHEN; CDR2 reads SYDVKM. Trimming removed 6 bases from V and 3 bases from J, with 12 bases in between.

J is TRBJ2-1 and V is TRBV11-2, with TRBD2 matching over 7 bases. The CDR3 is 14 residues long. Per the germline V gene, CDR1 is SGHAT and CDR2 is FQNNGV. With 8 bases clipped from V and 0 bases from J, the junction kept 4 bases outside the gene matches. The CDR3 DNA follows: TGTGCCAGCCTGGGGGGGAACTCCTACAATGAGCAGTTCTTC. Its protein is CASLGGNSYNEQFF.

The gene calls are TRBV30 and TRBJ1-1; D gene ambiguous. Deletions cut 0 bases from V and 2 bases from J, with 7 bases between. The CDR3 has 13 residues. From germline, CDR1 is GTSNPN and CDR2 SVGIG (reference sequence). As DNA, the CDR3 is TGTGCCTGGAGTGTTGTTGTAAACACTGAAGCTTTCTTT. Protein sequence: CAWSVVVNTEAFF.

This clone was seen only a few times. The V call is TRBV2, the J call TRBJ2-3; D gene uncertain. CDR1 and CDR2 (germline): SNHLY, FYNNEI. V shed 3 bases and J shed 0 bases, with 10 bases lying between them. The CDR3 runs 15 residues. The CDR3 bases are TGTGCCAGCAGTGACCCATTGACTAGCACAGATACGCAGTATTTT. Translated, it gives CASSDPLTSTDTQYF.

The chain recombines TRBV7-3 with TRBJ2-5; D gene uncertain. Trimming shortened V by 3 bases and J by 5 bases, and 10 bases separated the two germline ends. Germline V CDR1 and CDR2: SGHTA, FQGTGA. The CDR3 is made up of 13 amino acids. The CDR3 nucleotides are TGTGCCAGCAGCTTGACATCGTACGAGACCCAGTACTTC. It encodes CASSLTSYETQYF.

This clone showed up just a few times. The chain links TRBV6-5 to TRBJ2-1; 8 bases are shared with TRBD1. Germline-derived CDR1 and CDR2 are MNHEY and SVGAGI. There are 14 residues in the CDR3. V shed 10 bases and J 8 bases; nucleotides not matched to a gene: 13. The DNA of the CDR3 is TGTGCCATCAGAAGGACAGGGCAGGGCGATGAGCAGTTCTTC. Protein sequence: CAIRRTGQGDEQFF.

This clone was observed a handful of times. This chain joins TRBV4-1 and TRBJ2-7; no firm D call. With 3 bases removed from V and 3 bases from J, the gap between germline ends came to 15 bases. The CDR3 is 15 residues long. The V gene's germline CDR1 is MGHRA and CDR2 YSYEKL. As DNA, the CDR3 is TGCGCCAGCAGCCAGAGTCCTAGTCGCAGCTACGAGCAGTACTTC. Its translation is CASSQSPSRSYEQYF.